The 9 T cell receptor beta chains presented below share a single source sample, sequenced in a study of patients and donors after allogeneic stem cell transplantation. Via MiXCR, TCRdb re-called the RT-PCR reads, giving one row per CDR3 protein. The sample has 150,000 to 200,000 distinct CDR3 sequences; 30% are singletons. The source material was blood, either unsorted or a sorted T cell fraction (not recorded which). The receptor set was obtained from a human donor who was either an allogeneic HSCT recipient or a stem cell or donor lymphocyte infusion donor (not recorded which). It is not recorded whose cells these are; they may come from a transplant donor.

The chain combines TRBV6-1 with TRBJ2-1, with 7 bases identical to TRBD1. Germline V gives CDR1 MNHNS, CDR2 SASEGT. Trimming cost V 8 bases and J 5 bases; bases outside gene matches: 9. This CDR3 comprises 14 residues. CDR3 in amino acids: CASRPQGTDNEQFF. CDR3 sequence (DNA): TGTGCCAGCCGCCCCCAGGGGACAGACAATGAGCAGTTCTTC.

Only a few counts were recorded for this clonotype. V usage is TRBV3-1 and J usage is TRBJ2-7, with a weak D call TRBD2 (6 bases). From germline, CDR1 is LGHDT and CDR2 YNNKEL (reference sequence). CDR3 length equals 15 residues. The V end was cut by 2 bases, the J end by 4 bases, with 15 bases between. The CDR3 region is CASSQSGSGVYEQYF. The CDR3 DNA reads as TGTGCCAGCAGCCAAAGCGGGTCGGGAGTATACGAGCAGTACTTC.

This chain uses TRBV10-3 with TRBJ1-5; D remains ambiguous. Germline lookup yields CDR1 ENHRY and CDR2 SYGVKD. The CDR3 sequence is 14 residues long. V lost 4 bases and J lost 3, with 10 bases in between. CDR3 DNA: TGTGCCATCAGTGTAGGATATCTCAATCAGCCCCAGCATTTT. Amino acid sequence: CAISVGYLNQPQHF.

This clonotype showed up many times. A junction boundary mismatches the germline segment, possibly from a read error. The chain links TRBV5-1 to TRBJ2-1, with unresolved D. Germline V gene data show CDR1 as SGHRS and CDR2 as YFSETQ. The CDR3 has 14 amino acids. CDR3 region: CASSLGSSYNEQFF. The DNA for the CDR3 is TGTGCCAGCAGTTTAGGCAGCTCCTACAATGAGCAGTTCTTC.

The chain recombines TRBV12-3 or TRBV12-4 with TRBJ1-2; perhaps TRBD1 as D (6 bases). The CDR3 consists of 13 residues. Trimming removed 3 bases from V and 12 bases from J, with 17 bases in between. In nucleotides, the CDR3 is TGTGCCAGCAGTTTGATGGGGGGCGCGGGGAACACCTTC. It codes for CASSLMGGAGNTF.

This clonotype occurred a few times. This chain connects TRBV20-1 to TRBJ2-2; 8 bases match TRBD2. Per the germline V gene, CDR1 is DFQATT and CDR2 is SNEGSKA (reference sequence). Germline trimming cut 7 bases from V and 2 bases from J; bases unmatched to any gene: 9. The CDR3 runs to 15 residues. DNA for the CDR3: TGCAGTGGCGGTACTAGCGGAGATAACACCGGGGAGCTGTTTTTT. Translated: CSGGTSGDNTGELFF.

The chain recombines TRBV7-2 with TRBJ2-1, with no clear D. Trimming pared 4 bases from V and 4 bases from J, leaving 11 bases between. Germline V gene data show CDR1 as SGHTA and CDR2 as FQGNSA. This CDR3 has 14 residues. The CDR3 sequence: CASSSLTGYNEQFF. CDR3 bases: TGTGCCAGCAGCTCCCTAACCGGGTACAATGAGCAGTTCTTC.

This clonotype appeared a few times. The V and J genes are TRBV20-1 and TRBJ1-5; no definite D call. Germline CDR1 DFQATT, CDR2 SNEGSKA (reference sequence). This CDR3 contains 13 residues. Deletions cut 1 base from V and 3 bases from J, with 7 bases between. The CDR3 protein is CSARVGINQPQHF. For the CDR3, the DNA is TGCAGTGCTAGAGTGGGGATCAATCAGCCCCAGCATTTT.

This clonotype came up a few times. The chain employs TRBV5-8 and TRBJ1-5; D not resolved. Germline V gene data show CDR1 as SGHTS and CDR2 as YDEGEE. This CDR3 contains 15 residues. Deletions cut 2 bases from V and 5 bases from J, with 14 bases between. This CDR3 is CASSLVKGGYQPQHF. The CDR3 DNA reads TGTGCCAGCAGCTTAGTAAAGGGAGGCTATCAGCCCCAGCATTTT.